This T cell receptor (beta chain) was observed in a study of cytomegalovirus exposure and HLA in healthy donors. Study results and caveats: There were several of the most significant clusters that appeared linked to common viral pathogens in a later analysis. Associated with cytomegalovirus, according to the listing, were 150 to 200 TCR beta chains.

On this clone: The antigen remains undetermined.

The ends were cut back, 6 bases at V and 5 bases at J, with 16 bases in the middle. The CDR3 has 15 residues. Germline V gene lookup returns CDR1 LNHDA and CDR2 SQIVND (reference sequence). In the PCR, 60 Vbeta and 13 Jbeta primers were used. Assay: immunoSEQ multiplex PCR; the TCRdb copy retains only in-frame clones and omits some. The table includes 95,000 to 100,000 clones, approximately 76% detected once. V usage is TRBV19 and J usage is TRBJ2-2; possible D gene TRBD1, 6 bases. The source of this sequence is a man in his forties in good health and CMV-seronegative. Material for sequencing was PBMCs. The chain's CDR3 is CASRRTSRGTGELFF. In nucleotides, the CDR3 is TGTGCCAGTAGGAGGACTTCAAGGGGGACCGGGGAGCTGTTTTTT.